The rows below give T cell receptor beta chains drawn from one sample of a study of cytomegalovirus exposure and HLA in healthy donors. Clones were sequenced by immunoSEQ multiplex PCR, and TCRdb holds only the in-frame ones, with some missing. The table has 100,000 to 150,000 clones, about 82% seen once. Sequencing was performed on PBMCs. The receptors shown here come from a man aged 30 to 45 in good health and CMV-seronegative. Each CDR3 is given with its conserved first and last residue. A D gene is named only where the DNA matches it firmly. Part of the rows lack a size; the others show once, few, many or a class for expanded clones.

d_gene: NA; v_gene: TRBV5-6; j_gene: TRBJ1-1; abundance: NA; CDR3nt: TGTGCCAGCAGCTTTGGGCCCATGGCGGCTTTCTTT; CDR3aa: CASSFGPMAAFF
d_gene: NA; v_gene: TRBV6-1; j_gene: TRBJ2-5; abundance: NA; CDR3nt: TGTGCCAGCACAAATGAGCAAGAGACCCAGTACTTC; CDR3aa: CASTNEQETQYF
d_gene: NA; v_gene: TRBV28; j_gene: TRBJ1-3; abundance: NA; CDR3nt: TGTGCCAGCAGCCCCCAGGGGATTGGAAACACCATATATTTT; CDR3aa: CASSPQGIGNTIYF
d_gene: TRBD2; v_gene: TRBV25-1; j_gene: TRBJ2-7; abundance: NA; CDR3nt: TGTGCCAGCAGTGAATTTAGCGGGAGGGTCCACGAGCAGTACTTC; CDR3aa: CASSEFSGRVHEQYF
d_gene: NA; v_gene: TRBV5-6; j_gene: TRBJ1-1; abundance: many; CDR3nt: TGTGCCAGCAGCTTGCTTCTGAACACTGAAGCTTTCTTT; CDR3aa: CASSLLLNTEAFF
d_gene: TRBD2; v_gene: TRBV5-4; j_gene: TRBJ2-1; abundance: NA; CDR3nt: TGTGCCAGCAGCGCTACCGGGACTAGCGAGCCCCCTTTCTTC; CDR3aa: CASSATGTSEPPFF
d_gene: TRBD1; v_gene: TRBV6-1; j_gene: TRBJ2-7; abundance: NA; CDR3nt: TGTGCCAGCAGCGTAGCACAGGGGTTAGCCTACGAGCAGTACTTC; CDR3aa: CASSVAQGLAYEQYF
d_gene: NA; v_gene: TRBV15; j_gene: TRBJ2-3; abundance: NA; CDR3nt: TGTGCCACCAGCAGTCGGGACACCTTTAGCACAGATACGCAGTATTTT; CDR3aa: CATSSRDTFSTDTQYF
d_gene: NA; v_gene: TRBV2; j_gene: TRBJ1-4; abundance: NA; CDR3nt: TGTGCCAGCAGTGATTTTAACCGCGCTGAAAAACTGTTTTTT; CDR3aa: CASSDFNRAEKLFF
d_gene: NA; v_gene: TRBV21-1; j_gene: TRBJ2-2; abundance: NA; CDR3nt: TGTGCCAGCAGCAAAGCGCTCGCGGAAAGCACCGGGGAGCTGTTTTTT; CDR3aa: CASSKALAESTGELFF
d_gene: NA; v_gene: TRBV6-5; j_gene: TRBJ1-6; abundance: NA; CDR3nt: TGTGCCAGCAGTTACTCCGAGGGCCCTGGAGGCTCACCCCTCCACTTT; CDR3aa: CASSYSEGPGGSPLHF
d_gene: TRBD1; v_gene: TRBV7-9; j_gene: TRBJ1-4; abundance: NA; CDR3nt: TGTGCCAGCAGCCTCGGGACAGGGAGGGCCGAAAAACTGTTTTTT; CDR3aa: CASSLGTGRAEKLFF
d_gene: NA; v_gene: TRBV7-8; j_gene: TRBJ2-1; abundance: NA; CDR3nt: TGTGCCAGCAGCCCTTTTAGTTCCTACAATGAGCAGTTCTTC; CDR3aa: CASSPFSSYNEQFF
d_gene: NA; v_gene: TRBV4-1; j_gene: TRBJ2-7; abundance: once; CDR3nt: TGCGCCAGCAGCCAAGTTTACGGCTACGAGCAGTACTTC; CDR3aa: CASSQVYGYEQYF
d_gene: NA; v_gene: TRBV5-6; j_gene: TRBJ1-2; abundance: NA; CDR3nt: TGTGCCAGCAGCTTGGCTGAAAGCCTCATCGACTACTATGGCTACACCTTC; CDR3aa: CASSLAESLIDYYGYTF
d_gene: NA; v_gene: TRBV5-1; j_gene: TRBJ2-3; abundance: NA; CDR3nt: TGCGCCAGCAGCTCCACCAGCAGCAGCGCAGATACGCAGTATTTT; CDR3aa: CASSSTSSSADTQYF
d_gene: NA; v_gene: TRBV10-2; j_gene: TRBJ2-7; abundance: NA; CDR3nt: TGCGCCAGCGGGGACTCGACCGTTTCCTACGAGCAGTACTTC; CDR3aa: CASGDSTVSYEQYF
d_gene: TRBD1; v_gene: TRBV11-3; j_gene: TRBJ2-1; abundance: NA; CDR3nt: TGTGCCAGCAGCAGACAGGGGGCTAGCAATGAGCAGTTCTTC; CDR3aa: CASSRQGASNEQFF
d_gene: NA; v_gene: TRBV11-2; j_gene: TRBJ2-7; abundance: NA; CDR3nt: TGTGCCAGCAGCTTAATTACGGGGGAGCAGTACTTC; CDR3aa: CASSLITGEQYF
d_gene: NA; v_gene: TRBV5-4; j_gene: TRBJ2-1; abundance: NA; CDR3nt: TGTGCCAGCAGCTTGGATCTAGGGGGAGGGCCTGATGAGCAGTTCTTC; CDR3aa: CASSLDLGGGPDEQFF
d_gene: NA; v_gene: TRBV29-1; j_gene: TRBJ1-2; abundance: NA; CDR3nt: TGCAGCGTTGGCGAGATGGTAGGCGGTGGCTACACCTTC; CDR3aa: CSVGEMVGGGYTF
d_gene: NA; v_gene: TRBV13; j_gene: TRBJ1-4; abundance: NA; CDR3nt: TGTGCCAGCAGCGCCTGGTCCGTCGTCTTCTATAATGAAAAACTGTTTTTT; CDR3aa: CASSAWSVVFYNEKLFF
d_gene: TRBD1; v_gene: TRBV4-2; j_gene: TRBJ1-2; abundance: NA; CDR3nt: TGTGCCAGCAGCCAAGCCAGGGGGGACTATGGCTACACCTTC; CDR3aa: CASSQARGDYGYTF
d_gene: NA; v_gene: TRBV5-1; j_gene: TRBJ2-2; abundance: NA; CDR3nt: TGCGCCAGCAGCGACGGACACAGAACGAACACCGGGGAGCTGTTTTTT; CDR3aa: CASSDGHRTNTGELFF
d_gene: NA; v_gene: TRBV7-3; j_gene: TRBJ2-2; abundance: once; CDR3nt: TGTGCCAGCAGCCGCGGAGAAACAGGGTCCGGGGAGCTGTTTTTT; CDR3aa: CASSRGETGSGELFF
d_gene: NA; v_gene: TRBV5-1; j_gene: TRBJ1-1; abundance: NA; CDR3nt: TGCGCCAGCAGCCAATACCCCCCCGGTCTGAACACTGAAGCTTTCTTT; CDR3aa: CASSQYPPGLNTEAFF
d_gene: NA; v_gene: TRBV27; j_gene: TRBJ2-7; abundance: once; CDR3nt: TGTGCCAGCAGCCCATGGGACAAACCCTACGAGCAGTACTTC; CDR3aa: CASSPWDKPYEQYF
d_gene: TRBD2; v_gene: TRBV5-1; j_gene: TRBJ2-1; abundance: NA; CDR3nt: TGCGCCAGCAGCTTCGGGCTAGCGGGAGATCCTGAGCAGTTCTTC; CDR3aa: CASSFGLAGDPEQFF
d_gene: NA; v_gene: TRBV27; j_gene: TRBJ1-2; abundance: once; CDR3nt: TGTGCCAGCAGTTTAGATCCAGGGTTATGGGATGGCTACACCTTC; CDR3aa: CASSLDPGLWDGYTF
d_gene: NA; v_gene: TRBV7-9; j_gene: TRBJ1-2; abundance: NA; CDR3nt: TGTGCCAGCAGCTTAAGTCTGGGAGGTGCTGGCTACACCTTC; CDR3aa: CASSLSLGGAGYTF
d_gene: TRBD1; v_gene: TRBV5-5; j_gene: TRBJ1-4; abundance: few; CDR3nt: TGTGCCAGCAGCGAGGGACAGGGGGCAGGTGAAAAACTGTTTTTT; CDR3aa: CASSEGQGAGEKLFF
d_gene: NA; v_gene: TRBV28; j_gene: TRBJ2-6; abundance: few; CDR3nt: TGTGCCAGCAGTTCAGTTCCCTCTGGGGCCAACGTCCTGACTTTC; CDR3aa: CASSSVPSGANVLTF
d_gene: NA; v_gene: TRBV23-1; j_gene: TRBJ1-2; abundance: NA; CDR3nt: TGCGCCAGCGGGCCCGGGGGGGTTCGACACTATGGCTACACCTTC; CDR3aa: CASGPGGVRHYGYTF
d_gene: NA; v_gene: TRBV19; j_gene: TRBJ1-2; abundance: NA; CDR3nt: TGTGCCAGTAGCCCATCGGGGGGCCGAATCTATGGCTACACCTTC; CDR3aa: CASSPSGGRIYGYTF
d_gene: NA; v_gene: TRBV6-5; j_gene: TRBJ1-2; abundance: NA; CDR3nt: TGTGCCAGCAGTCCTGACAGGCTATATGGCTACACCTTC; CDR3aa: CASSPDRLYGYTF
d_gene: NA; v_gene: TRBV4-3; j_gene: TRBJ2-7; abundance: NA; CDR3nt: TGCGCCAGCAGCCAAGATATCGTTGTGGGGGGGCGCGAGCAGTACTTC; CDR3aa: CASSQDIVVGGREQYF